The 14 T cell receptor beta chains reported below all come from one sample, sequenced in a study of cytomegalovirus exposure and HLA in healthy donors listed by TCRdb under 2017. The protocol used for the library was the immunoSEQ multiplex PCR assay. As stored in TCRdb, this immuneACCESS dataset retains in-frame rearrangements with V and J assigned. A fraction of the clones does not appear; measured against another copy, unresolved V genes explain less than half of the discrepancy, and the remainder lacks a known reason. This sample holds some 60,000 clones; about 96% were observed only once. Approximately 0.95% of the sample is in the top ten clones. Sequenced material: PBMCs. Source of these receptors: a man aged 18 to 30 in good health and CMV-seronegative.

This clone occurred a few times. This chain uses TRBV19 with TRBJ2-7; possibly TRBD1 for D (6 bases). V dropped 7 bases and J dropped 0 bases, with 13 bases sitting between them. CDR3 size: 14 residues. The germline V gene encodes CDR1 LNHDA and CDR2 SQIVND (reference sequence). This CDR3 is CASTPDRSSYEQYF. DNA of the CDR3: TGTGCCAGTACCCCGGACAGAAGCTCCTACGAGCAGTACTTC.

V is TRBV7-2 and J is TRBJ2-2, with 8 bases fitting TRBD2. Looked up from germline, CDR1 is SGHTA and CDR2 is FQGNSA. This CDR3 comprises 17 residues. J gave up 4 bases and V 1 base, and 8 bases lay outside the gene matches. This CDR3 is CASSLGAGGSVTGELFF. CDR3 DNA: TGTGCCAGCAGCTTAGGGGCGGGAGGATCGGTCACCGGGGAGCTGTTTTTT.

As DNA, the CDR3 is TGTGCAAGTCGCGGAGGGGCGCCGGGCTCTGGAAACACCATATATTTT. Translation: CASRGGAPGSGNTIYF. The rearrangement joins TRBV12-2 to TRBJ1-3. TRBV12-2 has pseudogene status. The CDR3 runs to 16 residues.

This chain uses TRBV2 with TRBJ2-3; no firm D call. In germline, CDR1 is SNHLY, CDR2 FYNNEI. Trimming shortened V by 5 bases and J by 4 bases, and 10 bases separated the two germline ends. CDR3 length equals 13 residues. DNA of the CDR3: TGTGCCAGCAGTTCGCAGGTTGCAGATACGCAGTATTTT. Translating gives CASSSQVADTQYF.

The chain employs TRBV5-4 and TRBJ2-7; 15 nucleotides match TRBD2. The CDR3 totals 17 residues. Germline CDR1 SGHNT, CDR2 YYREEE (reference sequence). Trimming removed 4 bases from V and 0 bases from J; junction bases left unmatched: 5. The CDR3 DNA reads as TGTGCCAGCAGCCTCGGACTAGCGGGAGGGTCCTCCTACGAGCAGTACTTC. Encoded protein: CASSLGLAGGSSYEQYF.

The chain uses TRBV7-9 and TRBJ2-5; perhaps TRBD2 as D (6 bases). The CDR3 has 13 amino acids. The V gene's germline CDR1 is SEHNR and CDR2 FQNEAQ (reference sequence). V shed 1 base and J shed 10 bases, with 13 bases lying between them. CDR3: CASSLGGKVVQYF. The DNA of the CDR3 is TGTGCCAGCAGCTTAGGCGGGAAAGTGGTCCAGTACTTC.

The rearrangement joins TRBV19 to TRBJ2-3, with D unresolved. With 5 bases removed from V and 4 bases from J, the gap between germline ends came to 13 bases. Germline CDR1 and CDR2: LNHDA and SQIVND (reference sequence). CDR3 length equals 14 residues. The CDR3 bases are TGTGCCAGTAGTTTCCGACTCGACGCAGATACGCAGTATTTT. Encoded protein: CASSFRLDADTQYF. Combining the CDR3 with reference TRBV19 and TRBJ2-3 gives the whole variable domain DGGITQSPKYLFRKEGQNVTLSCEQNLNHDAMYWYRQDPGQGLRLIYYSQIVNDFQKGDIAEGYSVSREKKESFPLTVTSAQKNPTAFYLCASSFRLDADTQYFGPGTRLTVL.

V is TRBV27 and J is TRBJ2-7, with D maybe TRBD2 (6 bases). Germline V gene data show CDR1 as MNHEY and CDR2 as SMNVEV (reference sequence). This CDR3 contains 16 residues. Deletions cut 5 bases from V and 3 bases from J, with 20 bases between. CDR3 nucleotide sequence: TGTGCCAGCAGTCCCCGGGGTAGCGGCCTCCTCTACGAGCAGTACTTC. Protein: CASSPRGSGLLYEQYF.

By its share, this clone is medium-sized. V usage is TRBV6-4 and J usage is TRBJ2-2, with TRBD2 matching 7 bases. This CDR3 has 15 amino acids. J was trimmed by 5 bases and V by 2 bases; bases with no gene match: 5. The germline CDR1 and CDR2 sequences are MRHNA and SNTAGT. CDR3 DNA sequence: TGTGCCAGCAGTGACGCGGGAGACGGGACCGGGGAGCTGTTTTTT. Protein product: CASSDAGDGTGELFF.

The chain recombines TRBV10-1 with TRBJ2-2, with 7 bases identical to TRBD1. The germline V gene has CDR1 WNHNN and CDR2 SYGVQD (reference sequence). The CDR3 runs 16 residues. V lost 3 bases and J lost 4; bases outside the gene matches: 8. CDR3 in DNA: TGCGCCAGCAGTGACCTCCGGGACAGCATCACCGGGGAGCTGTTTTTT. Translation: CASSDLRDSITGELFF.

As DNA, the CDR3 is TGTGCCAGCAGCGCTCACAGGGGAAATCGGATCTACGAGCAGTACTTC. Its protein product is CASSAHRGNRIYEQYF. This rearrangement joins TRBV7-9 to TRBJ2-7; 7 positions agree with TRBD1. Germline CDR1 is SEHNR and CDR2 is FQNEAQ (reference sequence). Losses at the gene ends were 5 bases for V and 3 bases for J; bases not matched to a gene: 13. This CDR3 region has 16 residues.

The chain is built from TRBV6-5 and TRBJ1-4, with D uncertain. Per germline, CDR1 MNHEY and CDR2 SVGAGI. The V end lost 1 base, the J end lost 8 bases, and 11 bases lay between the germline ends. The CDR3 totals 14 residues. The CDR3 coding sequence is TGTGCCAGCAGTTACTTCGGGGAGTACGAAAAACTGTTTTTT. Translation: CASSYFGEYEKLFF.

V and J are TRBV6-6 and TRBJ1-5; 7 bases align to TRBD1. The length of the CDR3 is 14 residues. The germline CDR1 and CDR2 sequences are MNHNY and SVGAGI (reference sequence). V lost 6 bases to trimming and J lost 4 bases; unmatched junction nucleotides: 6. In DNA, the CDR3 is TGTGCCAGCAGCCGTGGACAGGATAATCAGCCCCAGCATTTT. Its protein is CASSRGQDNQPQHF.

This clone was seen only once. The chain uses TRBV6-5 and TRBJ2-7, with TRBD2 matching 10 bases. V dropped 2 bases and J dropped 7; count of bases not matched to a gene: 8. Germline values: CDR1 MNHEY, CDR2 SVGAGI. CDR3 length: 15 residues. The CDR3 reads CASSYVVAGGWEQYF. The CDR3 DNA sequence: TGTGCCAGCAGTTACGTGGTAGCGGGAGGTTGGGAGCAGTACTTC.